This T cell receptor beta chain was sequenced during a study of Graves' ophthalmopathy and Graves' hyperthyroidism (dated by TCRdb to 2016 to 2019). About the investigation overall: Hyperthyroidism was considered stable if no progression to ophthalmopathy occurred within 18 months of follow-up. The study used TCR beta repertoire signatures to distinguish Graves' ophthalmopathy from Graves' hyperthyroidism and to predict progression to ophthalmopathy. In total, approximately 130 blood samples were TCR-sequenced: fewer than 50 ophthalmopathy, some 75 hyperthyroidism and some 17 hyperthyroidism-to-ophthalmopathy patients. To explore V-J signatures distinguishing ophthalmopathy from hyperthyroidism, a discovery set of 100 or so patients (roughly 42 ophthalmopathy, 57 stable hyperthyroidism) was enrolled. The independent validation cohort included about 19 hyperthyroidism patients plus 17 patients who later progressed from hyperthyroidism to ophthalmopathy. In a handful of hyperthyroidism patients, the T-cell repertoire of thyroid tissue was compared with the T-cell repertoire of blood. Following sample collection, hyperthyroidism patients were given methimazole at a starting dose of 30 mg daily, and ophthalmopathy patients were given high-dose intravenous methylprednisolone.

A note on this clonotype: The target of this receptor is not known. Base qualities are not recorded, but no much larger clone differs from it by a single base.

What the study reported, not specific to this receptor: In cross-validation, the 13-signature model distinguished ophthalmopathy from stable hyperthyroidism with about 87% sensitivity and around 81% specificity, and in the test set the corresponding values were about 80% and 75%. In validation, the model predicted ophthalmopathy progression with 55% to 71% sensitivity and roughly 72% specificity; some 13 predicted patients were CT-confirmed with GO in a median of approximately 6.5 months. No statistical method was used to set the sample size in advance, and the investigators knew which group each participant was assigned to. Most of the expanded thyroid clonotypes with a frequency above 0.001 were also detected in blood, and it was suggested that the thyroid immune response may be reflected by blood repertoires.

For repertoire sequencing, TCR beta CDR3 regions were amplified from RNA transcripts. HTBI primers and the Qiagen OneStep RT-PCR kit were used in a first-round RT-PCR, which was followed by a second-round multiplex PCR, size selection and purification. Libraries were sequenced paired-end with 100 bp reads on an Illumina HiSeq2000. In the paper's pipeline: SOAPnuke was used for read processing, and reads with adapters, uncalled bases, a mean Phred below 15, or no exact constant-primer or identifier match were discarded. High-quality paired reads were merged with COPE v1.2.5. Each unique nucleotide sequence was defined as a clonotype, and clonotypes were aligned to IMGT TRB V, D and J references with MiTCR v1.1. Analysis was restricted to V-J combinations with a frequency above 0.0001, which covered just over 98% of repertoires. A TCR clonal expansion and chaos score per V-J combination was defined as the ratio of F50 clonal expansion to chaos observed in the TCRdist matrix. Welch's t-statistics and random forest were used to reduce the features to 13 V-J combinations, which were then used as input to a naive Bayes classifier. The similarity between thyroid and blood repertoires was quantified using the Morisita-Horn index. TCRdb reprocessed the public reads (quality trimming at Q25 with fastp, clone calling with MiXCR) and kept in-frame beta chains. All rows with the same CDR3 protein become a single entry with the most common DNA and genes. The V and J calls, along with clone size, are taken from TCRdb and not from the paper's own processing. The sample data list around 1,000,000 distinct CDR3 sequences, and less than 45% of these were observed just once. In total, the top ten clones hold 11% of the sample.

Patients with hyperthyroidism were aged 18 to 65 years, had been newly diagnosed, and had a disease duration of less than 2 months. Patients were excluded if they had other autoimmune diseases, uncontrolled infections, pregnancy or lactation. Diagnosis relied on clinical symptoms, serum thyroxine, TRAb, thyroid ultrasound and orbital computed tomography. Total RNA was extracted with Trizol reagent and quality-checked on an Agilent 2100 Bioanalyzer. The specimen sequenced was peripheral blood or thyroid tissue (not recorded which). This sequence was found in an adult man with Graves' hyperthyroidism.

The CDR3 reads as follows: CASVDPGGANTGELFF. In nucleotide form, the sequence is TGTGCCAGCGTTGACCCGGGCGGGGCGAACACCGGGGAGCTGTTTTTT. Recombination linked TRBV2 to TRBJ2-2, and perhaps TRBD2 as D gene, on 6 matching bases. V drops 8 bases and J drops 0 bases, leaving 16 bases in between. In the germline V gene, CDR1 corresponds to SNHLY and CDR2 to FYNNEI. The CDR3, from cysteine to phenylalanine, totals 16 residues. Only CDR3 DNA remains: 48 bases, in frame from the first base.